This T cell receptor beta chain is from a study of T cells in Graves' hyperthyroidism and ophthalmopathy (dated by TCRdb to about 2019). Background for the entire study: Peripheral blood was collected at initial diagnosis, before any treatment. In about 6 Graves' hyperthyroidism patients, the study also compared T-cell repertoires from thyroid tissue with T-cell repertoires from blood. TCR Vbeta CDR3 sequencing of some 140 peripheral blood samples (43 ophthalmopathy, approximately 80 hyperthyroidism and approximately 17 progressor patients) is reported in the paper. The approximately 98 discovery patients were randomly divided into training and test sets at a 7:3 ratio. To identify TCR V-J signatures that set the groups apart, the researchers used a discovery cohort of 100 patients, made up of 40 to 45 with Graves' ophthalmopathy and some 58 with stable Graves' hyperthyroidism. After sampling, hyperthyroidism patients received methimazole starting at 30 mg daily, and ophthalmopathy patients received high-dose intravenous methylprednisolone. An independent validation cohort of fewer than 20 hyperthyroidism patients and approximately 17 patients who later progressed to ophthalmopathy tested prospective prediction of ophthalmopathy.

Study-wide findings and limitations: No statistical method was used to fix the sample size in advance, and group allocation was not hidden from the investigators. Ophthalmopathy was separated from stable hyperthyroidism by a 13 V-J signature model, with about 88% sensitivity and about 81% specificity obtained in cross-validation and 80%/75% obtained in testing. During validation, the model predicted progression to ophthalmopathy a median of approximately 6.5 months ahead of onset, with almost 71% sensitivity and 72% to 85% specificity. Blood samples also contained most of the expanded thyroid clonotypes (frequency above 0.001), which suggests that blood repertoires may reflect thyroid immune responses.

Counted from cysteine to phenylalanine, this CDR3 has 15 amino acids. CDR3 DNA is the only sequence kept; it has 45 bases, read in frame from the first base. Via the germline V gene, CDR1 is SGHRS and CDR2 YFSETQ. V loses 3 bases of germline sequence and J loses 1 base, and the interval between the two ends is 13 bases. Many counts were recorded for this clonotype. What this receptor recognizes is not known. The input lacks base qualities; no much larger clone sits a single base away. TCR beta CDR3 regions were amplified from RNA transcripts. The first round of RT-PCR for the TCR CDR3 was performed with the HTBI primer set and the Qiagen OneStep RT-PCR kit. The libraries were constructed in a second round of multiplex PCR and then size-selected and purified. Paired-end sequencing of the libraries was performed with 100 bp reads on an Illumina HiSeq2000. Per the original workflow: SOAPnuke was used to process the raw data, throwing out any read that contained adapters or uncalled bases, had a mean Phred below 15, or lacked an exact constant-primer or identifier match. COPE v1.2.5 was used to merge the high-quality paired reads, and each unique nucleotide sequence was defined as a clonotype. Clonotypes were aligned to IMGT TRBV, TRBD and TRBJ reference segments using MiTCR v1.1. The analysis included only V-J combinations with a frequency above 0.0001, which together covered roughly 99% of the repertoires. A TCS score was defined as the ratio between F50 (clonal expansion) and ExV (chaos), using BLOSUM62-based TCRdist between CDR3 peptides within each V-J. Welch's t-statistics and random forest reduced just over 500 V-J features to roughly 13, which were used in a naive Bayes classifier (R e1071). In TCRdb, the public reads were trimmed at Q25 with fastp and aligned with MiXCR, with productive beta chains retained. Each entry is one CDR3 protein sequence, shown with its most common DNA and genes. The V and J calls and clone size come from TCRdb's table, not from the authors' own analysis. Counted in this sample were roughly 420,000 distinct CDR3 sequences; 15% to 18% of them appeared once. Roughly 14% of the sample comes from the top ten.

Stable Graves' hyperthyroidism was defined as no progression to ophthalmopathy during 18 months of follow-up. Hyperthyroidism patients were newly diagnosed, had a disease duration of under 2 months, and were aged 18 to 65 years. The study excluded patients with uncontrolled infections, other autoimmune diseases, pregnancy or lactation. Diagnoses were based on clinical symptoms, serum thyroxine and TRAb, thyroid ultrasound and orbital computed tomography. PBMCs were isolated from 7.5 to 10 ml of fresh peripheral blood by Ficoll-Paque density gradient centrifugation. Total RNA was extracted with Trizol reagent, and quality was checked on an Agilent 2100 Bioanalyzer.

Recombination linked TRBV5-1 to TRBJ1-1; the D segment could be TRBD1, given 5 matching bases. This receptor was taken from a woman between 18 and 29 years old with Graves' hyperthyroidism. The specimen sequenced was blood. CDR3 region: CASSYPRGGNTEAFF. The sequenced DNA is TGCGCCAGCAGCTACCCGAGGGGTGGGAACACTGAAGCTTTCTTT. This CDR3, with the reference TRBV5-1 and TRBJ1-1 proteins standing in past its ends, gives the full variable domain KAGVTQTPRYLIKTRGQQVTLSCSPISGHRSVSWYQQTPGQGLQFLFEYFSETQRNKGNFPGRFSGRQFSNSRSEMNVSTLELGDSALYLCASSYPRGGNTEAFFGQGTRLTVV.